The clone carrying this T cell receptor beta chain was detected a few times. The antigen remains undetermined. CDR1 and CDR2 (germline): ENHRY, SYGVKD. The CDR3 consists of 14 residues. V lost 4 bases and J 1 base, leaving 10 bases between the germline ends. This sample is part of a study of beta chain features in type 1 diabetes. Whole-study results and caveats: The naive, central memory and Treg TCRB repertoires showed an apparent similarity that was greater among patients than among healthy donors. Shorter TCRB CDR3s, moderately but significantly so, were found in Type 1 diabetes patients in all four CD4+ subsets.

Investigators reverse transcribed all isolated RNA, so they sequenced expressed TCRB transcripts. Sequencing used immunoSEQ multiplex PCR; TCRdb keeps in-frame clones, though not all of them. The table lists approximately 240,000 clones, 16% of them singletons. Each of the CD4+ naive, central memory, regulatory and stem cell-like memory populations was sorted via CD45RO/CCR7/CD25/CD127/CD95/CD27. This sequence originates from a man aged 25 to 40 with type 1 diabetes. The sample taken for sequencing was naive CD4+ T cells from blood. The chain combines TRBV10-3 with TRBJ1-1; D is unclear. CDR3 sequence: CAISARQANTEAFF. For the CDR3, the DNA is TGTGCCATCAGTGCGCGGCAGGCGAACACTGAAGCTTTCTTT.